These 2 T cell receptor beta chains were all obtained from the same sample, sequenced in a study of human T cells and chemical hapten exposure. As to time point: patch test 3, about 24 weeks after DPC sensitization. Noted treatment: therapeutic diphenylcyclopropenone sensitization with weekly scalp DPC. MiXCR, applied by TCRdb to the RACE reads, yields one record per CDR3 protein. The sample holds 150,000 to 200,000 distinct CDR3 sequences, under 30% seen once. The input for sequencing was whole blood, taken in connection with sensitization to the hapten diphenylcyclopropenone (DPC). The receptors were gathered from a woman in her thirties or forties with alopecia areata. Some clones in this sample may be carry-over from other donors' samples.

The chain carries TRBV20-1 and TRBJ2-7; 10 nucleotides line up with TRBD2. Germline V lookup: CDR1 DFQATT, CDR2 SNEGSKA (reference sequence). The J segment lost 3 bases and the V segment lost 6 bases, leaving 8 bases of the junction unmatched. There are 14 residues in the CDR3. The CDR3 protein is CSATLGLAHYEQYF. CDR3 coding DNA: TGCAGTGCCACGTTGGGACTAGCGCACTACGAGCAGTACTTC.

This clonotype was seen more than once but under ten times. The chain employs TRBV20-1 and TRBJ2-7, with 12 bases matching TRBD2. V was clipped by 2 bases and J by 7 bases; unmatched bases: 9. Germline CDR1 and CDR2: DFQATT and SNEGSKA (reference sequence). This CDR3 comprises 15 residues. The CDR3 bases are TGCAGTGCTAGAAGTAGCCTAGCGGGAGGGCGAGAGCAGTACTTC. Its translation is CSARSSLAGGREQYF.